The 11 T cell receptor beta chains listed next were all sequenced from one sample in a study of blood T cell repertoires in COVID-19. TCRdb's table, derived via immunoSEQ multiplex PCR, lists solely in-frame clones and lacks some. The sample includes approximately 260,000 clones, roughly nine tenths of them seen just once. What was sequenced was peripheral blood. All receptors come from a woman aged 40 to 50 who had recovered from COVID-19.

The rearrangement joins TRBV4-1 to TRBJ2-1; no clear D gene. Germline V gives CDR1 MGHRA, CDR2 YSYEKL. There are 15 residues in the CDR3. V lost 0 bases, J lost 3 bases, and 9 bases lay in between. CDR3 sequence reads: CASSQESLYYNEQFF. The CDR3 coding sequence is TGCGCCAGCAGCCAAGAATCACTATACTACAATGAGCAGTTCTTC.

The chain employs TRBV5-8 and TRBJ2-5, with D possibly TRBD2 on 5 matching bases. The V gene lost 5 bases and the J gene lost 7 bases, with 21 bases spanning the gap. The germline V gene has CDR1 SGHTS and CDR2 YDEGEE. This CDR3 is 15 amino acids long. The CDR3 loop is CASSYRSGNPGTQYF. The CDR3 region has the DNA TGTGCCAGCAGTTACCGCAGCGGAAACCCGGGGACCCAGTACTTC.

The chain links TRBV2 to TRBJ2-3, with TRBD2 matching 14 bases. Trimming removed 8 bases from V and 2 bases from J; junction bases left unmatched: 9. There are 17 residues in the CDR3. CDR1 SNHLY and CDR2 FYNNEI come from the germline V gene. As DNA, the CDR3 is TGTGCCAGCGCGGGACTAGCGGGAGTTATACTCACAGATACGCAGTATTTT. Its protein product is CASAGLAGVILTDTQYF.

This chain connects TRBV28 to TRBJ2-3, with D maybe TRBD2 (6 bases). Germline CDR1 is MDHEN and CDR2 is SYDVKM. The CDR3 covers 15 residues. V was clipped by 3 bases and J by 1 base, with 11 bases between them. Here the CDR3 DNA reads TGTGCCAGCAGTTTCGGCGGGACGGGCACAGATACGCAGTATTTT. Its translation: CASSFGGTGTDTQYF.

The gene calls are TRBV29-1 and TRBJ1-2; no clear D. Per germline, CDR1 SQVTM and CDR2 ANQGSEA. The CDR3 length is 12 residues. V lost 3 bases, J lost 8 bases, and 13 bases lay in between. The CDR3 nucleotides are TGCAGCGTTGATCCCGGGGATTGGGGCTACACCTTC. It codes for CSVDPGDWGYTF.

The V call is TRBV11-2, the J call TRBJ2-7, with a tentative D call TRBD2 (5 bases). Trimming pared 3 bases from V and 5 bases from J, leaving 8 bases between. The germline V gene has CDR1 SGHAT and CDR2 FQNNGV. The CDR3 totals 12 residues. The CDR3 DNA follows: TGTGCCAGCAGCTTTCGGGGAAACGAGCAGTACTTC. Translation gives CASSFRGNEQYF.

The chain recombines TRBV18 with TRBJ2-7, with 7 nucleotides matching TRBD1. The junction had 8 bases not matched to a gene; V was cut back by 2 bases and J by 1 base. Germline V gives CDR1 KGHSH, CDR2 LQKENI. This CDR3 has 16 residues. The CDR3 reads CASSPSGQYFSYEQYF. CDR3 nucleotides: TGTGCCAGCTCACCATCGGGACAGTATTTTTCCTACGAGCAGTACTTC.

This chain joins TRBV5-1 and TRBJ1-2, with 8 bases lining up with TRBD1. Germline V CDR1 and CDR2: SGHRS, YFSETQ. The V and J ends lost 5 bases and 3 bases, in that order; junction bases with no gene match: 6. The CDR3 contains 14 residues. CDR3: CASSLTGVDYGYTF. In DNA form, the CDR3 reads TGCGCCAGCAGTCTGACAGGGGTCGACTATGGCTACACCTTC.

The rearrangement links TRBV24-1 to TRBJ2-1; TRBD2 aligns across 8 bases. This CDR3 is 16 amino acids long. The V gene's germline CDR1 is KGHDR and CDR2 SFDVKD. V dropped 5 bases and J dropped 8; count of bases not matched to a gene: 13. The CDR3 coding sequence is TGTGCCACCAGTGCCCTTAGCGCGGGAGGTGGGGATGAGCAGTTCTTC. Amino acids: CATSALSAGGGDEQFF.

V usage is TRBV27 and J usage is TRBJ1-2; TRBD1 matches 8 bases. This CDR3 contains 17 residues. V trimming: 6 bases; J trimming: 3 bases; junction bases outside the gene matches: 15. Germline V CDR1 and CDR2: MNHEY, SMNVEV (reference sequence). The CDR3 DNA reads as TGTGCCAGCAGCGCCCCCGGGACAGGCTTTCCTTACTATGGCTACACCTTC. Amino acid sequence: CASSAPGTGFPYYGYTF.

The J gene is TRBJ2-7, the V gene TRBV28; D ambiguous. Trimming took off 4 bases at V and 4 bases at J, with 5 bases between the two ends. Germline lookup yields CDR1 MDHEN and CDR2 SYDVKM. This CDR3 spans 11 amino acids. CDR3 DNA sequence: TGTGCCAGCAGTTCTGAGTACGAGCAGTACTTC. It codes for CASSSEYEQYF.